This T cell receptor (beta chain) was captured by sequencing in a study of T cell repertoires in cytomegalovirus infection. Via MiXCR, TCRdb re-called the reads, giving one row per CDR3 protein. The profile shows about 220,000 distinct CDR3 sequences, around 40% of them singletons. Per the germline V gene, CDR1 is MNHEY and CDR2 is SVGAGI. The V and J ends lost 0 bases and 7 bases respectively, with 10 bases between them. The CDR3 loop spans 14 amino acids. Notes on this clonotype: What it binds is unknown.

Sequenced here: CD8+ T cells from cultured PBMCs, sampled from culture after CMV antigen stimulation. This receptor was identified in a human donor in good health (CMV status not recorded). Some clones in this sample may be carry-over from other donors' samples. This chain uses TRBV6-5 with TRBJ1-5; tentative D call: TRBD1 (5 bases). CDR3 region: CASSYSGRGQPQHF. In DNA form, the CDR3 reads TGTGCCAGCAGTTACTCAGGGCGGGGGCAGCCCCAGCATTTT.